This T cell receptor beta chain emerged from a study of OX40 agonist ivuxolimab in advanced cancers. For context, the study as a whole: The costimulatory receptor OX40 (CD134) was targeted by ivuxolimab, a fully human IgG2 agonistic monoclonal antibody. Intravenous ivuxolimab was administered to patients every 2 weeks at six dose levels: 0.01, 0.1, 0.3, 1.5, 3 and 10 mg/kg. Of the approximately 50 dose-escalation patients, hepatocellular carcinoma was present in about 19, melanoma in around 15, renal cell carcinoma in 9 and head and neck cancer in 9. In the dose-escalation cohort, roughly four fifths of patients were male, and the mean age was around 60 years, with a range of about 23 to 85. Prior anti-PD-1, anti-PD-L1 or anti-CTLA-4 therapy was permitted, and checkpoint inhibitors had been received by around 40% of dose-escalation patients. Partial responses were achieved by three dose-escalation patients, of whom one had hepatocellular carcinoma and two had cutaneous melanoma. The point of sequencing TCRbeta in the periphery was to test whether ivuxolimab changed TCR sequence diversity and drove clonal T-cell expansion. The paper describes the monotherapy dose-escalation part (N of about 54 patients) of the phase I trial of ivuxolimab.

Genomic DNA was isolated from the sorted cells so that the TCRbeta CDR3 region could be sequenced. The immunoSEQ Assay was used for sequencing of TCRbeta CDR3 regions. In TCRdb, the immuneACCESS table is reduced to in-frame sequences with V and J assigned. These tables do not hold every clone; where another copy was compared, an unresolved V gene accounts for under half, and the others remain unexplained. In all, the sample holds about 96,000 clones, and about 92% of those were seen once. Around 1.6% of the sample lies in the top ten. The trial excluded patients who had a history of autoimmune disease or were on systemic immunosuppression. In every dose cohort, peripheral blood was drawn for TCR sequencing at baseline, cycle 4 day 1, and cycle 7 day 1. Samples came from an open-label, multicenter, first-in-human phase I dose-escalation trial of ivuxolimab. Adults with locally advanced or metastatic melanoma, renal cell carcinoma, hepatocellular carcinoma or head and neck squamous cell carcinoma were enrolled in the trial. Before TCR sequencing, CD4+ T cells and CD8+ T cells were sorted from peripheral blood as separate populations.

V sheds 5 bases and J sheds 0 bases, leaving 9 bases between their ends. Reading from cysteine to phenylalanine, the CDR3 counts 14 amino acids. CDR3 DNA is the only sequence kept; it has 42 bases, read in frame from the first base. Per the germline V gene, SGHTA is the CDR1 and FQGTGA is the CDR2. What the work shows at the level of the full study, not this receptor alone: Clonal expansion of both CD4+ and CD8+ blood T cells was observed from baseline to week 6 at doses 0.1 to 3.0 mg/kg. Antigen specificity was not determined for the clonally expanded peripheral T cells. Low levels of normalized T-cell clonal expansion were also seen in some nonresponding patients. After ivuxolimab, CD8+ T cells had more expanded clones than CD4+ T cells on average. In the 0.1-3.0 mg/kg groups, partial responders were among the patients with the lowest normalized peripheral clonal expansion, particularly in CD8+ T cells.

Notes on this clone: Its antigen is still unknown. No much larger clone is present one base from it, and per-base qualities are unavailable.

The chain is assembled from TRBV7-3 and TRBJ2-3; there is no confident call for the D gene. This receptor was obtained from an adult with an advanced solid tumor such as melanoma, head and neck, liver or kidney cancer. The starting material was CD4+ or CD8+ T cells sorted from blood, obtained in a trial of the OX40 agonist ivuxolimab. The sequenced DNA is TGTGCCAGCAGCCGAATCCATAGCACAGATACGCAGTATTTT. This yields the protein CASSRIHSTDTQYF. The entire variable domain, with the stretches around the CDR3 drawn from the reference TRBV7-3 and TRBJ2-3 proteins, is GAGVSQTPSNKVTEKGKYVELRCDPISGHTALYWYRQSLGQGPEFLIYFQGTGAADDSGLPNDRFFAVRPEGSVSTLKIQRTERGDSAVYLCASSRIHSTDTQYFGPGTRLTVL.